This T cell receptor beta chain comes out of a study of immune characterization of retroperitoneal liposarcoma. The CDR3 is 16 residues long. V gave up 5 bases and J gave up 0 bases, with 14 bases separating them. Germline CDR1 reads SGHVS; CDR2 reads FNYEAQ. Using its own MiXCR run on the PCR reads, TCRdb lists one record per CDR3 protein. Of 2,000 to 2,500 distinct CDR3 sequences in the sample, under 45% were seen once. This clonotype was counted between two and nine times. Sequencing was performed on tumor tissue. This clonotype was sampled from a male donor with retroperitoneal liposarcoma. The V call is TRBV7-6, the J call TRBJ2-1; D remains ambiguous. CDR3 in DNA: TGTGCCAGCAGCCTAGACACAGCCAGCTCCTACAATGAGCAGTTCTTC. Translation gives CASSLDTASSYNEQFF.